This is a list of T cell receptor beta chains from one sample in a study of T cell repertoires in cytomegalovirus infection. A single record per CDR3 protein comes from TCRdb applying MiXCR to the reads. The profile shows almost 500,000 distinct CDR3 sequences, 10% to 12% of them singletons. What was sequenced was PBMCs. The source of these receptors is a human donor in good health (CMV status not recorded). Some clones in this sample may be carry-over from other donors' samples. Each CDR3 is given with its conserved first and last residue. Fields, in order: J gene, V gene, D gene, clone size, CDR3 DNA, CDR3 protein. D genes are given only for firm matches. Clone size is given for some rows only: seen once, a few or many times, or a class if the clone is expanded.

>TRBJ2-4|TRBV20-1|.|.
TGCAGTGCTGGTATTATAGCCAAAAACATTCAGTACTTC
CSAGIIAKNIQYF
>TRBJ2-1|TRBV6-1|TRBD2|many
TGTGCCAGCAGTGAAAATAGCGGGACATTCTCCTACAATGAGCAGTTCTTC
CASSENSGTFSYNEQFF
>TRBJ2-5|TRBV9|.|.
TGTGCCAGCAGCGTAGAATGGCTGGCGGAGACCCAGTACTTC
CASSVEWLAETQYF
>TRBJ1-5|TRBV7-6|TRBD1|many
TGTGCCAGCAGCTTAGAAATGGACAGGGGGCGCGAGCCCCAGCATTTT
CASSLEMDRGREPQHF
>TRBJ1-3|TRBV20-1|.|many
TGCAGTGCTAGAAACGGCTATGGAAACACCATATATTTT
CSARNGYGNTIYF
>TRBJ2-7|TRBV7-2|.|many
TGTGCCAGCAGCTTCCGGGGAGGACCCAACTACGAGCAGTACTTC
CASSFRGGPNYEQYF
>TRBJ2-1|TRBV30|TRBD2|.
TGTGCCTGGAGTTTTAGCGGGGGAAGCTCCTACAATGAGCAGTTCTTC
CAWSFSGGSSYNEQFF
>TRBJ1-3|TRBV19|.|few
TGTGCCAGTAGTTCGAACTGGAGGAACACCATATATTTT
CASSSNWRNTIYF
>TRBJ2-7|TRBV12-3/TRBV12-4|TRBD1|many
TGTGCCAGCAGTTCCGGGGACAGATTAACGTACGAGCAGTACTTC
CASSSGDRLTYEQYF
>TRBJ1-1|TRBV12-3/TRBV12-4|.|many
TGTGCCAGCAGTTTCCGGGAAGTCACTGAAGCTTTCTTT
CASSFREVTEAFF
>TRBJ1-5|TRBV10-2|.|many
TGCGCCAGCAGCAGGGTGGGACCCAATCAGCCCCAGCATTTT
CASSRVGPNQPQHF
>TRBJ2-5|TRBV7-6|.|many
TGTGCCAGCAGCGCAAAAGAGACCCAGTACTTC
CASSAKETQYF
>TRBJ1-5|TRBV28|TRBD1|.
TGTGCCAGCAGTCCGGGACAGGGAAGCAATTACAATCAGCCCCAGCATTTT
CASSPGQGSNYNQPQHF
>TRBJ2-3|TRBV11-2|TRBD1|.
TGTGCCAGCAGCCGTTTTCCCCAGGGGGTGGCAGATACGCAGTATTTT
CASSRFPQGVADTQYF
>TRBJ2-5|TRBV20-1|.|.
TGCAGTGCTAGAGTGGAAAGCCTCCAAGAGACCCAGTACTTC
CSARVESLQETQYF
>TRBJ1-6|TRBV7-2|TRBD1|many
TGTGCCAGCAGTCAGCAGGGGGGTGGCGGATCACCCCTCCACTTT
CASSQQGGGGSPLHF
>TRBJ1-1|TRBV7-8|.|many
TGTGCCAGCAGCTTAGTAAGTAGGGCAGCTGAAGCTTTCTTT
CASSLVSRAAEAFF
>TRBJ1-4|TRBV27|.|.
TGTGCCAGCAGTTTATTAGACAGGCCATTTTACGAAAAACTGTTTTTT
CASSLLDRPFYEKLFF
>TRBJ2-2|TRBV5-1|TRBD1|few
TGCGCCAGCAGCCTAGGACAGGACTCCGGGGAGCTGTTTTTT
CASSLGQDSGELFF
>TRBJ1-2|TRBV27|.|many
TGTGCCAGCAGTTTAGGAGGGTTGGAGAGCTATGGCTACACCTTC
CASSLGGLESYGYTF
>TRBJ1-1|TRBV20-1|.|.
TGCAGTGCTAGAGCGTCGACTGAAGCTTTCTTT
CSARASTEAFF
>TRBJ1-4|TRBV12-3/TRBV12-4|.|many
TGTGCCAGCAGTCGACAGTCGGGTGAAAAACTGTTTTTT
CASSRQSGEKLFF
>TRBJ2-3|TRBV6-6|.|.
TGTGCCAGCAGTCCCCATCTACTAGACACAGATACGCAGTATTTT
CASSPHLLDTDTQYF
>TRBJ2-1|TRBV27|TRBD2|few
TGTGCCAGCAGTTCCCCGGGAAGCGGGATAGTCTATGAGCAGTTCTTC
CASSSPGSGIVYEQFF
>TRBJ2-6|TRBV12-3/TRBV12-4|.|few
TGTGCCAGCAGTCCGGGTCTTCCGGCCAACGTCCTGACTTTC
CASSPGLPANVLTF
>TRBJ1-5|TRBV7-8|TRBD1|many
TGTGCCAGCAGCTACCGGGACAGGGTAGATCAGCCCCAGCATTTT
CASSYRDRVDQPQHF
>TRBJ1-1|TRBV5-8|.|many
TGTGCCAGCAGCTTGGAACGGTTTGAAGCTTTCTTT
CASSLERFEAFF
>TRBJ2-1|TRBV7-6|TRBD2|many
TGTGCCAGCAGCCCCTCTAGCGGAGGGGCCTACAATGAGCAGTTCTTC
CASSPSSGGAYNEQFF
>TRBJ1-1|TRBV27|.|many
TGTGCCAGCAGTTTATCGATTGGAAATGAAGCTTTCTTT
CASSLSIGNEAFF
>TRBJ2-5|TRBV7-2|.|many
TGTGCCAGCAGCTTAGGCGGGGTCGAGACCCAGTACTTC
CASSLGGVETQYF
>TRBJ2-3|TRBV5-4|TRBD2|.
TGTGCCAGCAGCTTTGGCGGGAGGCCCTTCACAGATACGCAGTATTTT
CASSFGGRPFTDTQYF
>TRBJ2-3|TRBV3-1|.|.
TGTGCCAGCAGCCCCTACAGGGATGGGGCAGATACGCAGTATTTT
CASSPYRDGADTQYF
>TRBJ1-3|TRBV29-1|TRBD1|.
TGCAGCGCATACGACAGGGTTTCTGGAAACACCATATATTTT
CSAYDRVSGNTIYF
>TRBJ2-7|TRBV10-1|.|many
TGCGCCAGCAGTGACCCCGGGACACCGTTGGAGCAGTACTTC
CASSDPGTPLEQYF
>TRBJ2-3|TRBV6-5|TRBD1|.
TGTGCCAGCAGTTACTCAAGGACAGGGGCCACAGATACGCAGTATTTT
CASSYSRTGATDTQYF
>TRBJ2-5|TRBV9|.|few
TGTGCCAGCAGCGTCCAGGATCTAACCCTAGAGACCCAGTACTTC
CASSVQDLTLETQYF
>TRBJ2-3|TRBV2|.|.
TGTGCCAGCAGGTCTACTAGCCCGGGGGATACGCAGTATTTT
CASRSTSPGDTQYF
>TRBJ2-1|TRBV28|.|.
TGTGCCAGCAGTTTCAGCAATGAGCAGTTCTTC
CASSFSNEQFF
>TRBJ1-2|TRBV30|TRBD1|many
TGTGCCTGGAGTGTCAGGGGGAGCTATGGCTACACCTTC
CAWSVRGSYGYTF
>TRBJ2-7|TRBV27|.|many
TGTGCCAGCGGTCAGTACGAGCAGTACTTC
CASGQYEQYF
>TRBJ2-5|TRBV4-1|TRBD1|.
TGCGCCAGCAGCCCTCTTCAGGCCGGGACAGGGGGCCAAGAGACCCAGTACTTC
CASSPLQAGTGGQETQYF
>TRBJ1-6|TRBV4-1|.|many
TGCGCCAGCAGCCAAGATTTGGGGGGTTATAATTCACCCCTCCACTTT
CASSQDLGGYNSPLHF
>TRBJ1-5|TRBV7-3|.|many
TGTGCCAGCAGCTCTGTTATCCAGCATTTT
CASSSVIQHF
>TRBJ1-5|TRBV20-1|TRBD1|many
TGCAGTAGACAGGGCGATAGCAATCAGCCCCAGCATTTT
CSRQGDSNQPQHF
>TRBJ1-1|TRBV10-3|.|few
TGTGCCATCAGTGAGTCGACGGGGGCGGGCACTGAAGCTTTCTTT
CAISESTGAGTEAFF
>TRBJ2-1|TRBV29-1|.|.
TGCAGCGTTGAGAAGGGGTCGAATGAGCAGTTCTTC
CSVEKGSNEQFF
>TRBJ2-2|TRBV7-6|TRBD1|.
TGTGCCAGCAGCTCCCGACAGGGCTACACCGGGGAGCTGTTTTTT
CASSSRQGYTGELFF
>TRBJ2-3|TRBV14|.|many
TGTGCCAGCAGCTACCAGGGCGCTAGCACAGATACGCAGTATTTT
CASSYQGASTDTQYF
>TRBJ1-1|TRBV7-6|.|many
TGTGCCAGCAGCTTAGGGACCGTTCTAACTGAAGCTTTCTTT
CASSLGTVLTEAFF
>TRBJ2-1|TRBV20-1|.|.
TGCAGTGCTAGTAGAGGGGGGAGTAGCTCCTACAATGAGCAGTTCTTC
CSASRGGSSSYNEQFF
>TRBJ2-2|TRBV12-3/TRBV12-4|.|many
TGTGCCAGCAGTTTAGGGACCGGGACAACGAACACCGGGGAGCTGTTTTTT
CASSLGTGTTNTGELFF
>TRBJ1-6|TRBV9|.|.
TGTGCCAGCAGCCGCGGCGGGAATTCACCCCTCCACTTT
CASSRGGNSPLHF
>TRBJ2-7|TRBV12-3/TRBV12-4|.|.
TGTGCCAGCAGTGCTTGGAACGAGCAGTACTTC
CASSAWNEQYF
>TRBJ2-6|TRBV30|.|.
TGTGCCTGGAGTAGGTCTGGGGCCAACGTCCTGACTTTC
CAWSRSGANVLTF
>TRBJ1-2|TRBV3-1|TRBD1|.
TGTGCCAGCAAGGACAGGGGCCGGGGAGGATATGGCTACACCTTC
CASKDRGRGGYGYTF
>TRBJ2-2|TRBV29-1|.|.
TGCAGCGTTGGGGGGTTCGCCGGGGAGCTGTTTTTT
CSVGGFAGELFF
>TRBJ1-1|TRBV2|.|.
TGTGCCAGCAGTGAACAAGGGACCCTGGGTGAAGCTTTCTTT
CASSEQGTLGEAFF
>TRBJ2-2|TRBV25-1|.|.
TGTGCCGGCCAGGGTGGAACCGGGGAGCTGTTTTTT
CAGQGGTGELFF
>TRBJ2-7|TRBV7-9|TRBD2|many
TGTGCCAGCAGCACTCCTAGCGGACCCTACGAGCAGTACTTC
CASSTPSGPYEQYF
>TRBJ1-1|TRBV5-1|.|.
TGCGCCAGCAGCTTGGAGGGAGCCAAGAACACTGAAGCTTTCTTT
CASSLEGAKNTEAFF